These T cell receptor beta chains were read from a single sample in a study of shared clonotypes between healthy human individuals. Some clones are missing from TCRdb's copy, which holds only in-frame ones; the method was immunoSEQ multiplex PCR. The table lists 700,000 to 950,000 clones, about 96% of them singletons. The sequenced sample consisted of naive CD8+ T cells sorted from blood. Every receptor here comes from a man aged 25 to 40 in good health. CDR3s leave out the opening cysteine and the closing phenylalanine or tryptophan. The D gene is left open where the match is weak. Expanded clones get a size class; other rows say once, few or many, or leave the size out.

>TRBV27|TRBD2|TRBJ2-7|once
ASSLGLAALWEQY
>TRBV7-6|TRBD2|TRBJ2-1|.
ASSQTASGIYEQF
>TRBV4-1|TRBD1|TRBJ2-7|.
ASSQERTGAYEQY
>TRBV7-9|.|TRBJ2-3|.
ASSLGYNTQY
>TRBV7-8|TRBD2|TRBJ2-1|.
ASSLSALGLAGNNEQF
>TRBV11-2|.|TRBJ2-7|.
ASSLSSRGAYEQY
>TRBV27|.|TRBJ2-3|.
ASSFIGTSTDTQY
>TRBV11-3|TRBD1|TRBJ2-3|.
ASSSGQVSTDTQY
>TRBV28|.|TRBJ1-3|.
ASSLNAWGPGNTIY
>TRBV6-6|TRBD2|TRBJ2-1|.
ASSYSGTNNEQF
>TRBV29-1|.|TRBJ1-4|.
SVEDRGNNEKLF
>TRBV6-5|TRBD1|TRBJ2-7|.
ASNTGGESYEQY
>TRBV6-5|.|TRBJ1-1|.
ASSSSGRSNTEAF
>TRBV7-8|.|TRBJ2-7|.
ASSHNTGTETYEQY
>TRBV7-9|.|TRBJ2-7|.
ASSQTRDVAYEQY
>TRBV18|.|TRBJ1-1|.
ASSPGWDTEAF
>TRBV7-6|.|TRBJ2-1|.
ASSPFAGSSYNEQF
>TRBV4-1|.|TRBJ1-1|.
ASSHDVQGRTEAF
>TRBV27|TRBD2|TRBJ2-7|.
ASSLLPPGLADYEQY
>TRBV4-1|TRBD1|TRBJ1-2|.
ASSQDRDRGLYGYT
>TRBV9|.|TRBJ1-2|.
ASSAND
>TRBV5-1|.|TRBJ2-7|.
ASSLTGYNEQY
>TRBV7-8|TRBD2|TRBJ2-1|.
ASSLPSGTYNEQF
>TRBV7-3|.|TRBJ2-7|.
ASSRNGGSEQY
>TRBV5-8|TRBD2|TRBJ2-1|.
ASSPGTSGFDEQF
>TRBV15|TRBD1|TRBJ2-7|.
ATSRAGTAYEQY
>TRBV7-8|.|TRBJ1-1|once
ASGRVNTEAF
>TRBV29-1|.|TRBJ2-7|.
SVEIGDTYEQY
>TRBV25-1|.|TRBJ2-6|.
ASSLRDPRSGANVLT
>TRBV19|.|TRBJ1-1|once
ASSIGQGWTEAF
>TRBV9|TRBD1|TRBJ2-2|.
ASSPPRFFRTGTTLDTGELF
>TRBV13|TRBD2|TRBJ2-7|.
ASSRGTSGRSYEQY
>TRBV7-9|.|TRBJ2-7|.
ASSPPSGRAYEQY
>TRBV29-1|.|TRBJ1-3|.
SVGGTGNTIY
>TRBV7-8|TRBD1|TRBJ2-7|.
ASNTGTGPNEQY
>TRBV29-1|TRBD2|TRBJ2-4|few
SVAGGRAPKNIQY
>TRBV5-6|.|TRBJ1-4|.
ASSDDSEKLF
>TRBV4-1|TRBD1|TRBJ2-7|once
ASSQGSGGVDEQY
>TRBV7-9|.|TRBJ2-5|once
ASSLGTAPQETQY
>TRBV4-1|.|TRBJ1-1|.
ASSQLGANTEAF
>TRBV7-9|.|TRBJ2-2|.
ASSLSGARTGELF
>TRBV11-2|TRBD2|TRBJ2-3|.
ASSYGTSGIRLDTQY
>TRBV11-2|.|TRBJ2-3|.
ASSLGALASTDTQY
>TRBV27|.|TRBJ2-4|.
ASSGTGNLNIQY
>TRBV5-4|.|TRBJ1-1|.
ASKGLPNTEAF
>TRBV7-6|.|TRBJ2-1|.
ASSLLLGKDSSYNEQF
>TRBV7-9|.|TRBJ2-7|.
ASSPKRAGDTYEQY
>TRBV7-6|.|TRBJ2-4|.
ASSLAPYGKNIQY
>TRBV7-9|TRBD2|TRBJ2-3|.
ASSTNIAGGQTDTQY
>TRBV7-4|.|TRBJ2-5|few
ASSPRARQEGETQY
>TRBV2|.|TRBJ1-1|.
ASRDRRDRTTEAF
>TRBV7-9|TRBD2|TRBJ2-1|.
ASSVVGREYNEQF
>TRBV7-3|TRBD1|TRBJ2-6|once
ASSWDRESSGANVLT
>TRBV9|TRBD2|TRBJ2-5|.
ASSASGTSRETQY
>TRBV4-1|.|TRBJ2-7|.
ASSQELRAVYEQY
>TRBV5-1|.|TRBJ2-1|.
ASSLRQDWEGLAEYNEQF
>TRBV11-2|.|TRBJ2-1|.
ASSLTWEQF
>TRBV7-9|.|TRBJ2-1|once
ASSLTMGTPGNEQF
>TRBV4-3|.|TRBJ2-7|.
ASSQEPSEQY
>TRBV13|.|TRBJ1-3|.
ASSFSDTGNTIY